In this sample, the clone carrying this TCR beta chain turned up many times. CDR1 and CDR2 from the germline V gene are KGHDR and SFDVKD. The CDR3 is 16 residues long. Germline trimming cut 5 bases from V and 6 bases from J; bases unmatched to any gene: 13. Regions amplified from RNA transcripts were the TCR beta CDR3 regions. HTBI primers drove first-round RT-PCR of the TCR CDR3. TCRdb reprocessed the multiplex PCR reads with MiXCR, giving one entry per CDR3 protein. Of about 410,000 distinct CDR3 sequences listed, approximately 14% are singletons. This sample was taken from a study of T cells in Graves' hyperthyroidism and ophthalmopathy.

The clonotype comes from a man aged 18 to 35 with Graves' ophthalmopathy. The sequenced sample consisted of blood. The rearrangement uses TRBV24-1 and TRBJ2-3; 7 nucleotides match TRBD1. CDR3 protein: CATSAQEGGSYDTQYF. In nucleotides, the CDR3 is TGTGCCACCAGTGCCCAGGAAGGGGGCAGCTATGATACGCAGTATTTT.